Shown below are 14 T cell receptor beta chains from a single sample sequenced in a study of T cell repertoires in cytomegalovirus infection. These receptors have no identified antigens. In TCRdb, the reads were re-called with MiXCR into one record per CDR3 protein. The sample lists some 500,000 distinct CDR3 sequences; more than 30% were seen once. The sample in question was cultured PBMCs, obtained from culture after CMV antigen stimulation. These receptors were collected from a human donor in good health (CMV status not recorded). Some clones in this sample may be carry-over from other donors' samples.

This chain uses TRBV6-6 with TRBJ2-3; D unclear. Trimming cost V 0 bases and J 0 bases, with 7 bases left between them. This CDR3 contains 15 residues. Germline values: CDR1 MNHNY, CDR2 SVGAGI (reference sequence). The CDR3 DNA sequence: TGTGCCAGCAGTTACTCGAGGCCCAGCACAGATACGCAGTATTTT. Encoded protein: CASSYSRPSTDTQYF.

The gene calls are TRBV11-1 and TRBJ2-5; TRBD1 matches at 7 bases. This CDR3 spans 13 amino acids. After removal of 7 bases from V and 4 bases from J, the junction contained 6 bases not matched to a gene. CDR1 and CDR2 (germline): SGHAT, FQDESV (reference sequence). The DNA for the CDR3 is TGTGCCAGCACCCCCCGACAGGGAGAGACCCAGTACTTC. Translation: CASTPRQGETQYF. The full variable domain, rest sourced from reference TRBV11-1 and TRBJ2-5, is EAEVAQSPRYKITEKSQAVAFWCDPISGHATLYWYRQILGQGPELLVQFQDESVVDDSQLPKDRFSAERLKGVDSTLKIQPAELGDSAMYLCASTPRQGETQYFGPGTRLLVL.

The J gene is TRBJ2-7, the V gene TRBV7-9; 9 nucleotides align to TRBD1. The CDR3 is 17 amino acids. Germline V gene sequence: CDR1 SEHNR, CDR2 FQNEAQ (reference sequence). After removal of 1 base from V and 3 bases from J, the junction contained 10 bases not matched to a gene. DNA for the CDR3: TGTGCCAGCAGCTTAGGAGCCGGGCGACAGGGGGACTACGAGCAGTACTTC. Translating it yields CASSLGAGRQGDYEQYF.

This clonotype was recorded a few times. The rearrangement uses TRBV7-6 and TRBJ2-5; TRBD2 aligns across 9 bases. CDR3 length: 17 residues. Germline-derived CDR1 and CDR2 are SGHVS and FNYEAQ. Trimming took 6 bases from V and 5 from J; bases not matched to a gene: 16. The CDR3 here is CASRPPSPSGIGETQYF. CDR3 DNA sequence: TGTGCCAGCAGACCCCCATCGCCTAGCGGGATTGGGGAGACCCAGTACTTC.

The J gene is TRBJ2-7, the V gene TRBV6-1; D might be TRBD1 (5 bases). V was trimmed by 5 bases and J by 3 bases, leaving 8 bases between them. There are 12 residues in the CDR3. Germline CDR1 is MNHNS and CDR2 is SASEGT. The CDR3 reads CASSPQDYEQYF. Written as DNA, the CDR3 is TGTGCCAGCAGTCCACAGGACTACGAGCAGTACTTC.

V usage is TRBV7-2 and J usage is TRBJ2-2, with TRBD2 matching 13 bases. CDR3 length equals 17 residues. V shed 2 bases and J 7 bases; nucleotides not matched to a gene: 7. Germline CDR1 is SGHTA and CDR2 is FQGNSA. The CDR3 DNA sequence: TGTGCCAGCAGCTTAACTAGCGGGAGGGCCGGAGGCGGGGAGCTGTTTTTT. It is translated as CASSLTSGRAGGGELFF.

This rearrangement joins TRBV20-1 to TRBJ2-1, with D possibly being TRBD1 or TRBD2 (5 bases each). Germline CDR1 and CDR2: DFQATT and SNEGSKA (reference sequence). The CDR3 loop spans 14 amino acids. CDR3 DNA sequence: TGCAGATGCACGGGGACGCACGTTTACAATGAGCAGTTCTTC. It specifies CRCTGTHVYNEQFF.

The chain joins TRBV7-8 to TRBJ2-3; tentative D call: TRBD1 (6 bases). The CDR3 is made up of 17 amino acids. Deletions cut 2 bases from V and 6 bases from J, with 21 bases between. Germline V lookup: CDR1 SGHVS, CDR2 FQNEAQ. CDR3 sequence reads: CASSLRLSLGAEDTQYF. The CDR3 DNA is TGTGCCAGCAGCTTAAGGCTCTCCCTGGGGGCAGAGGATACGCAGTATTTT.

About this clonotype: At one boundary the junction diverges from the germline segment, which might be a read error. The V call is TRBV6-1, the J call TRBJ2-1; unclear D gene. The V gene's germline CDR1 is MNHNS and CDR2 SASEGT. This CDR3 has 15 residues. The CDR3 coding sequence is TGTGCCAGCAGGGAAGGGTCCCGCTCCTACAATGAGCAGTTCTTC. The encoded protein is CASREGSRSYNEQFF.

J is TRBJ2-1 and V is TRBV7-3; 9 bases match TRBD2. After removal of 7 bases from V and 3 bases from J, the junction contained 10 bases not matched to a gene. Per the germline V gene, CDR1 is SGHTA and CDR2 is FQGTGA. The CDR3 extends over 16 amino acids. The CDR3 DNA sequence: TGTGCCAGCAAGCTAAAAGTAGCGGGAGTCTACAATGAGCAGTTCTTC. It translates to CASKLKVAGVYNEQFF. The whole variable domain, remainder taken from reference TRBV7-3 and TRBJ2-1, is GAGVSQTPSNKVTEKGKYVELRCDPISGHTALYWYRQSLGQGPEFLIYFQGTGAADDSGLPNDRFFAVRPEGSVSTLKIQRTERGDSAVYLCASKLKVAGVYNEQFFGPGTRLTVL.

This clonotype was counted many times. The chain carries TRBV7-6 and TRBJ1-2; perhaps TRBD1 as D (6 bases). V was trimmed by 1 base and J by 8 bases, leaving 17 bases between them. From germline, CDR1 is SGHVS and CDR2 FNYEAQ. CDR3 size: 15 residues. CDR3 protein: CASSLGSTGTYGYTF. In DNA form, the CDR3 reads TGTGCCAGCAGCTTAGGTAGCACAGGGACATACGGCTACACCTTC.

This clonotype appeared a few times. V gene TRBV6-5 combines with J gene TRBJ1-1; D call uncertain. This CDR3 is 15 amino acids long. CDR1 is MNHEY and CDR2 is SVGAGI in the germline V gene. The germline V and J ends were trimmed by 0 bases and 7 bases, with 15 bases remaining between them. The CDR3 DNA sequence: TGTGCCAGCAGTTACTCGGGGAGCCCTCATGATGAAGCTTTCTTT. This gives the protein CASSYSGSPHDEAFF.

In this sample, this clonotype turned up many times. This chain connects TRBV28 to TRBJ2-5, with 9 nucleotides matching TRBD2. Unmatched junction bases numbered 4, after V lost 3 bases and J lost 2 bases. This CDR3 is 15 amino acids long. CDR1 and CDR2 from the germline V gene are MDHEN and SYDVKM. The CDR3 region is CASSFAAGGQETQYF. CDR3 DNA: TGTGCCAGCAGTTTCGCGGCGGGAGGGCAAGAGACCCAGTACTTC.

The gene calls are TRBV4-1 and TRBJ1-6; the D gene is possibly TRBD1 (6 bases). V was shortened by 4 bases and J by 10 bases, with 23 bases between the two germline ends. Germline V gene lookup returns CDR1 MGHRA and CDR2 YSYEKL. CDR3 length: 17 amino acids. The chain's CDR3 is CASSPSRVTGGESPLHF. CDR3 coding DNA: TGCGCCAGCAGCCCCAGTCGCGTGACAGGAGGGGAATCACCCCTCCACTTT.